The text below deals with one T cell receptor (beta chain). The antigen is unknown. This sample also contains other DNA sequences that code for the same CDR3. These data come from a study of cytomegalovirus exposure and HLA in healthy donors. Study-level information: The Caucasian-associated ancestry cluster contained 81% of the roughly 400 genotyped donors.

Germline assignment: CDR1 MNHEY and CDR2 SMNVEV (reference sequence). CDR3 length: 16 residues. The germline V and J ends were trimmed by 2 bases and 0 bases, with 11 bases remaining between them. It was with 60 Vbeta and 13 Jbeta primers that the PCR ran. This table comes from immunoSEQ multiplex PCR, and its TCRdb copy is limited to in-frame clones, with some not included. The sample shows some 180,000 clones, around 80% of them seen only once. Study-level findings and limits: In a later analysis, parvovirus B19, influenza, CMV and Epstein-Barr virus appeared linked to several top co-occurrence clusters. An Asian-associated ancestry cluster reportedly showed fewer N-insertions than the approximately 650-donor mean in a later analysis.

The sample consisted of PBMCs. This chain joins TRBV27 and TRBJ1-3; no clear D. The sequence derives from a man between 18 and 35 years old in good health and CMV-seronegative. The CDR3 loop is CASSLRSPYSGNTIYF. As DNA, the CDR3 is TGTGCCAGCAGTTTACGTAGTCCCTACTCTGGAAACACCATATATTTT.